Sequencing of this TCR beta chain was carried out in a study of T cell repertoires in cytomegalovirus infection. This CDR3 comprises 18 residues. The ends lost 0 bases at V and 6 bases at J; junction bases unmatched: 8. Germline CDR1 and CDR2: KGHDR and SFDVKD. As concerns this clonotype: The antigen is unknown.

In TCRdb, the reads were re-called with MiXCR into one record per CDR3 protein. The sample carries about 920,000 distinct CDR3 sequences, around 30% recorded once. The specimen comprised cultured CD8+ T cells from PBMCs, sampled from culture after CMV antigen stimulation. This sequence was found in a human donor in good health (CMV status not recorded). Some clones in this sample may be carry-over from other donors' samples. The chain carries TRBV24-1 and TRBJ2-1; 12 nucleotides align to TRBD2. CDR3 loop: CATSDLQGGLAGLNEQFF. The CDR3 bases are TGTGCCACCAGTGATTTGCAAGGAGGACTAGCGGGACTCAATGAGCAGTTCTTC.